This is a list of T cell receptor beta chains from one sample in a study of shared clonotypes between healthy human individuals. Sequencing was performed with immunoSEQ multiplex PCR; in TCRdb, only in-frame clones are kept and a portion is missing. Of about 1.1 million clones listed, around 78% are singletons. The sample taken for sequencing was memory CD4+ T cells from PBMCs. The origin of the receptors is a man between 18 and 35 years old in good health. Some clones in this sample may be carry-over from other donors' samples. The CDR3 runs from the conserved cysteine through the conserved F or W.

V gene | CDR3 protein
TRBV27 | CASSLTGLDEQYF
TRBV29-1 | CSVDPSTDTQYF
TRBV5-1 | CASSLGLAGWRTGELFF
TRBV27 | CASSLAGEGYTF
TRBV2 | CASIPGLDTDTQYF
TRBV2 | CASRQQGTGNTEAFF
TRBV7-9 | CASSPTGYEQYF
TRBV12-5 | CASGGGGTEAFF
TRBV28 | CASSSGRGRGNTEAFF
TRBV9 | CASSVDGSSGNTIYF
TRBV19 | CATSQAGNQPQHF
TRBV7-3 | CASSLTTAVGGEQFF
TRBV5-1 | CASSLDSGTGAYGYTF
TRBV2 | CASIHTQEGYGYTF
TRBV11-2 | CASSLAPDRGKTQYF
TRBV11-1 | CASSPQGRDSPLHF
TRBV6-1 | CASRRLAAYNEQFF
TRBV15 | CATSTGAGANVLTF
TRBV28 | CASNLGGYGYTF
TRBV4-3 | CASSQVGGPRAYEQYF
TRBV10-2 | CASTQTLNTEAFF
TRBV5-1 | CASTQGSAYEQYF
TRBV7-9 | CASSFPQPQETQYF
TRBV4-3 | CASSHPRGEQFF
TRBV30 | CAWSGTGALNGYTF
TRBV28 | CASIGAGSYNEQFF
TRBV21-1 | CASSNRLSGKGNEQFF
TRBV5-1 | CASSQPPGQGARSPGYTF
TRBV6-5 | CASTEGTGWAYEQYF
TRBV19 | CASSIRRGGYNEQFF
TRBV5-1 | CASSLFLGGASFSVREAKNIQYF
TRBV18 | CASSPTLNEKLFF
TRBV28 | CASKPSERQLYGYTF
TRBV19 | CATQDRNRQETQYF
TRBV18 | CASSLLGDRDNEQFF
TRBV19 | CASETGIWSNQPQHF
TRBV29-1 | CSVEGGGTSDEQYF
TRBV4-2 | CASSLTTDTQYF
TRBV5-1 | CASSSGQAITDTQYF
TRBV6-5 | CASRIGLGPSEQYF
TRBV9 | CASSVAGSNYNEQFF
TRBV4-1 | CASSQGTSGDYNEQFF
TRBV6-1 | CASTGLALGGNEQFF